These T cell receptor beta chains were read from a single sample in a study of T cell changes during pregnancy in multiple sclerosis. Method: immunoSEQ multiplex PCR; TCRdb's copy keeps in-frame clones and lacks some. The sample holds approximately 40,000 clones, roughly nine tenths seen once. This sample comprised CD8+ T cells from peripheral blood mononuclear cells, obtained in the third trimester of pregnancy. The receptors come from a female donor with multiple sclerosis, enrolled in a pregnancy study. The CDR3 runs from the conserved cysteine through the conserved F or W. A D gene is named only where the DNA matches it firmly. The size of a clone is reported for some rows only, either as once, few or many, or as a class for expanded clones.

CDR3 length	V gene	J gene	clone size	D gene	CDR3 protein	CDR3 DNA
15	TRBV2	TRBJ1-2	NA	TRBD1	CASRAKDRLNYGYTF	TGTGCCAGCAGGGCAAAGGACAGGCTCAACTATGGCTACACCTTC
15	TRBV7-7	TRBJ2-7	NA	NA	CASSPGQAGYYEQYF	TGTGCTAGCAGCCCGGGCCAAGCGGGCTACTACGAGCAGTACTTC
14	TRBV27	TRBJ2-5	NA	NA	CASSLAVSQETQYF	TGTGCCAGCAGTTTAGCGGTGAGCCAAGAGACCCAGTACTTC
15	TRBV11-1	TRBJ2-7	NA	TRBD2	CASSLLAGFLYEQYF	TGTGCCAGCAGCTTACTAGCGGGATTTCTCTACGAGCAGTACTTC
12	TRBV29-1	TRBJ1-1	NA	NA	CSVSGNAGEAFF	TGCAGCGTTTCGGGGAATGCGGGTGAAGCTTTCTTT
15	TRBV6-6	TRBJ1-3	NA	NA	CASSWDIGSGNTIYF	TGTGCCAGCAGTTGGGACATCGGATCTGGAAACACCATATATTTT
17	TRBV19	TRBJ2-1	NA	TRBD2	CASSIGGGGSSYNEQFF	TGTGCCAGTAGTATCGGCGGGGGGGGTAGCTCCTACAATGAGCAGTTCTTC
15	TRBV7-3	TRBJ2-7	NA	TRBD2	CASSMASGSFYEQYF	TGTGCCAGCAGCATGGCCAGCGGGAGTTTTTACGAGCAGTACTTC
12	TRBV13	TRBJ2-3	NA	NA	CASSPNTDTQYF	TGTGCCAGCAGCCCAAACACAGATACGCAGTATTTT
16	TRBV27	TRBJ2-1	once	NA	CASCGGGDYSYNEQFF	TGTGCCAGCTGCGGAGGGGGGGATTACTCCTACAATGAGCAGTTCTTC
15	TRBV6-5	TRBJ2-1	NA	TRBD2	CASSLVAGDYNEQFF	TGTGCCAGCAGTTTGGTAGCGGGAGACTACAATGAGCAGTTCTTC
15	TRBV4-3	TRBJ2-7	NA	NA	CASSQGRGKGYEQYF	TGCGCCAGCAGCCAAGGGAGGGGAAAGGGCTACGAGCAGTACTTC
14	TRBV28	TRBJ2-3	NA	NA	CASSFATGTDTQYF	TGTGCCAGCAGTTTCGCTACGGGCACAGATACGCAGTATTTT
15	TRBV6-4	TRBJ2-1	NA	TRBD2	CASSDPGTSANEQFF	TGTGCCAGCAGTGACCCCGGGACTAGCGCAAATGAGCAGTTCTTC
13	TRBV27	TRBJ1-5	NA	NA	CASSFYSNQPQHF	TGTGCCAGCAGTTTTTATAGCAATCAGCCCCAGCATTTT
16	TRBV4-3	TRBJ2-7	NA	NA	CASSQGYGSQRDEQYF	TGCGCCAGCAGCCAAGGGTACGGGAGTCAGAGGGACGAGCAGTACTTC
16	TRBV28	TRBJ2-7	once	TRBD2	CASSSQTSGSSYEQYF	TGTGCCAGCAGTTCCCAGACTAGCGGGTCCTCCTACGAGCAGTACTTC
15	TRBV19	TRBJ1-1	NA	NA	CASSNPGDSNTEAFF	TGTGCCAGTAGTAACCCTGGAGACTCGAACACTGAAGCTTTCTTT
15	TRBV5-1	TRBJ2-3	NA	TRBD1	CASSLRDSSTDTQYF	TGCGCCAGCAGCCTTCGGGACAGTAGCACAGATACGCAGTATTTT
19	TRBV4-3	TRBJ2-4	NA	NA	CASSPTLLTGLGAKNIQYF	TGCGCCAGCAGCCCTACACTACTAACAGGGTTGGGAGCCAAAAACATTCAGTACTTC
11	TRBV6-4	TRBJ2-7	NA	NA	CASSRVDEQYF	TGTGCCAGCAGCCGAGTCGACGAGCAGTACTTC
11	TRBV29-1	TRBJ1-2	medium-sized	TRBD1	CSAQGDYGYTF	TGCAGCGCCCAGGGGGACTATGGCTACACCTTC
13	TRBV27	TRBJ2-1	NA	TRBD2	CASSLVIAGEQFF	TGTGCCAGCAGTTTAGTTATAGCGGGGGAGCAGTTCTTC
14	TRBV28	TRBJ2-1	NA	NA	CASSFTGLYNEQFF	TGTGCCAGCAGTTTCACAGGCCTATACAATGAGCAGTTCTTC
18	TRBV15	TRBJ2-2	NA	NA	CATSRDSGLHQNTGELFF	TGTGCCACCAGCAGAGATAGCGGCCTTCACCAGAACACCGGGGAGCTGTTTTTT
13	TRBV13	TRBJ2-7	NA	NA	CASSLGSSYEQYF	TGTGCCAGCAGCTTAGGCTCGTCCTACGAGCAGTACTTC
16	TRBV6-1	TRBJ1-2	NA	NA	CASSERDRASGYGYTF	TGTGCCAGCAGTGAGAGGGATCGGGCCTCGGGCTATGGCTACACCTTC
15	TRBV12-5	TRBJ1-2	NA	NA	CASGQNLAGRGGYTF	TGTGCTAGTGGCCAAAACCTGGCAGGAAGGGGTGGCTACACCTTC
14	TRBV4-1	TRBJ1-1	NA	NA	CASSQEGAHSEAFF	TGCGCCAGCAGCCAAGAGGGGGCCCACTCTGAAGCTTTCTTT
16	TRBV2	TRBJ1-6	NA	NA	CASSARQGTYNSPLHF	TGTGCCAGCAGTGCTAGGCAGGGGACCTATAATTCACCCCTCCACTTT
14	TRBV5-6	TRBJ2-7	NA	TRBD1	CASSLGTGIYEQYF	TGTGCCAGCAGCCTCGGGACAGGGATCTACGAGCAGTACTTC
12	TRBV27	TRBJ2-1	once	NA	CASGQGYNEQFF	TGTGCCAGCGGGCAGGGATACAATGAGCAGTTCTTC
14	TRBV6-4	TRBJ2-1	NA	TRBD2	CASSELAGYNEQFF	TGTGCCAGCAGTGAATTAGCGGGTTACAATGAGCAGTTCTTC
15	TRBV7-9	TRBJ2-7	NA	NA	CASSFLTQVDYKQYF	TGTGCCAGCAGCTTTTTAACTCAGGTGGACTACAAGCAGTACTTC
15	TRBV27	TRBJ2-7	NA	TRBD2	CASSPTAGGFYEQYF	TGTGCCAGCAGTCCAACAGCGGGAGGGTTTTACGAGCAGTACTTC
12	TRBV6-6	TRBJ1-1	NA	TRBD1	CASSPGTAEAFF	TGTGCCAGCAGCCCTGGGACAGCCGAAGCTTTCTTT